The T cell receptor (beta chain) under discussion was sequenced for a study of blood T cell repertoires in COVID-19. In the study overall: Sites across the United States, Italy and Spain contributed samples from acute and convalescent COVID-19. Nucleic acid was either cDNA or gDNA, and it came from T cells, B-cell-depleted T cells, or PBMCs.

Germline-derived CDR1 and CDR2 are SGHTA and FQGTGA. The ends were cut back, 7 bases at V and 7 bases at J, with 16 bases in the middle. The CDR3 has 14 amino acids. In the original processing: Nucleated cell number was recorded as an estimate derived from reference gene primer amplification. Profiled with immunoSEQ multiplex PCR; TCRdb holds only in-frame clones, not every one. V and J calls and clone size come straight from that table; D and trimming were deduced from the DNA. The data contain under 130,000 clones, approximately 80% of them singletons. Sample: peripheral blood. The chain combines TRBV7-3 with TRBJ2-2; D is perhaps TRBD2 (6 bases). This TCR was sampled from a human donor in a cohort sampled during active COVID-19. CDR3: CASTLAGYGGELFF. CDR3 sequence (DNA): TGTGCCAGCACCCTTGCGGGATATGGCGGGGAGCTGTTTTTT.